What follows describes a single TCR beta chain. Germline loops: CDR1 MNHNS, CDR2 SASEGT. V gave up 1 base and J gave up 8 bases, with 11 bases separating them. This CDR3 spans 13 amino acids. Only in-frame clones appear in the TCRdb table, and some are missing; sequencing was by immunoSEQ multiplex PCR. The data show approximately 400,000 clones, around 90% seen once. This record comes from a study of blood T cell repertoires in COVID-19. The TCR comes from a woman between 18 and 30 years old who had recovered from COVID-19. Sample: PBMCs or T cells enriched from blood (not recorded which). The chain recombines TRBV6-1 with TRBJ1-1, with a tentative D call TRBD1 (5 bases). The CDR3 sequence is CASSEGRQGEAFF. CDR3 DNA: TGTGCCAGCAGTGAAGGCAGGCAGGGCGAAGCTTTCTTT.